The next 8 T cell receptor beta chains were all read from a single sample in a study of regulatory T cells in long-lasting Graves disease. As to time point: newly diagnosed GD, antithyroid drugs for less than 3 months. TCR sequences were obtained from RNA taken from PBMCs. According to the study, TCR beta libraries were built with iRepertoire HTBI primers and CDR3-region Arm-PCR. TCRdb passed the multiplex PCR reads through MiXCR, listing each CDR3 protein once. The sample lists roughly 610,000 distinct CDR3 sequences; about 16% were seen once. These data also featured in a second study, about T cells in Graves' hyperthyroidism and ophthalmopathy.

Sequences were derived from peripheral blood mononuclear cells (PBMCs), sampled at new diagnosis, from a patient treated with antithyroid drugs. Every receptor here comes from a young man with Graves disease.

This clonotype was detected ten times or more. This chain links TRBV5-1 with TRBJ2-7; the D gene is possibly TRBD1 (6 bases). V lost 3 bases and J 5 bases, leaving 18 bases between the germline ends. Germline V gives CDR1 SGHRS, CDR2 YFSETQ. The CDR3 extends over 15 amino acids. CDR3 DNA: TGCGCCAGCAGCTCCGCTCAGGGGTTTCGCGACGAGCAGTACTTC. It is translated as CASSSAQGFRDEQYF.

V usage is TRBV13 and J usage is TRBJ1-3; no clear D gene. CDR3 length: 14 amino acids. The V gene's germline CDR1 is PRHDT and CDR2 FYEKMQ (reference sequence). V dropped 0 bases and J dropped 4 bases, with 7 bases sitting between them. CDR3 sequence reads: CASSLGLGGNTIYF. The CDR3 coding sequence is TGTGCCAGCAGCTTAGGCCTCGGAGGAAACACCATATATTTT.

The V call is TRBV7-9, the J call TRBJ2-1, with 9 nucleotides matching TRBD2. This CDR3 contains 14 residues. Trimming at V came to 5 bases and at J to 8 bases, leaving 7 bases not matched to a gene. Germline V gene sequence: CDR1 SEHNR, CDR2 FQNEAQ (reference sequence). CDR3 region: CASSLRAGGDEQFF. CDR3 DNA sequence: TGTGCCAGCAGCCTTAGGGCGGGAGGGGATGAGCAGTTCTTC.

This clonotype was observed many times. V usage is TRBV27 and J usage is TRBJ2-1; 11 positions match TRBD2. The CDR3 has 16 residues. After removal of 3 bases from V and 6 bases from J, the junction contained 7 bases not matched to a gene. CDR1 MNHEY and CDR2 SMNVEV come from the germline V gene (reference sequence). The CDR3, as DNA: TGTGCCAGCAGTTTCTCTAGCGGGAGGCCGATCAATGAGCAGTTCTTC. It encodes CASSFSSGRPINEQFF.

The chain recombines TRBV13 with TRBJ1-4, with D uncertain. V lost 3 bases and J lost 0, with 8 bases in between. CDR3 length: 15 residues. The germline V gene has CDR1 PRHDT and CDR2 FYEKMQ (reference sequence). The CDR3 bases are TGTGCCAGCAGCTTTCGAGATGCAACTAATGAAAAACTGTTTTTT. Translated: CASSFRDATNEKLFF.

The sample holds many counts of this clonotype. V usage is TRBV6-1 and J usage is TRBJ2-7; TRBD1 agrees at 7 bases. The V and J ends lost 7 bases and 7 bases, in that order; junction bases with no gene match: 10. The CDR3 sequence is 13 residues long. Germline V gene data show CDR1 as MNHNS and CDR2 as SASEGT. CDR3: CASKKEDRLEQYF. For the CDR3, the DNA is TGTGCCAGCAAAAAAGAGGACAGGCTGGAGCAGTACTTC.

V and J are TRBV7-9 and TRBJ1-5; no reliable D call. Germline loops: CDR1 SEHNR, CDR2 FQNEAQ (reference sequence). This CDR3 spans 14 amino acids. Trimming removed 5 bases from V and 0 bases from J, with 8 bases in between. CDR3 sequence (DNA): TGTGCCAGCAGCAAGGGCTTTAGCAATCAGCCCCAGCATTTT. Translation gives CASSKGFSNQPQHF.

On this clonotype itself: Possible read error: a much larger clone is one base away. The rearrangement links TRBV28 to TRBJ2-7; TRBD2 matches 11 bases. Germline-derived CDR1 and CDR2 are MDHEN and SYDVKM. With 8 bases clipped from V and 2 bases from J, the junction kept 11 bases outside the gene matches. The CDR3 runs to 16 residues. The CDR3 region has the DNA TGTGCCAGCTCCCCCCTTGGGACTAGCGGACCCTACGAGCAGTACTTC. Its translation: CASSPLGTSGPYEQYF. The entire variable domain, with the rest obtained from reference TRBV28 and TRBJ2-7, is as follows: DVKVTQSSRYLVKRTGEKVFLECVQDMDHENMFWYRQDPGLGLRLIYFSYDVKMKEKGDIPEGYSVSREKKERFSLILESASTNQTSMYLCASSPLGTSGPYEQYFGPGTRLTVT.